This T cell receptor (beta chain) is from a study of CD8+ T cells in alopecia areata. Whole-study context: Treated patients received oral tofacitinib, 5 to 10 mg twice daily.

Sample treatment: oral pan-JAK inhibitor, 5-10 mg twice daily. Trimming stripped 6 bases from V and 1 base from J, with 13 bases between. The CDR3 sequence is 14 residues long. Germline V lookup: CDR1 SGHDN, CDR2 FVKESK. The authors extracted RNA and reverse transcribed it into cDNA as the sequencing template. Profiled with immunoSEQ multiplex PCR; TCRdb holds only in-frame clones, not every one. The profile covers roughly 230,000 clones, with 40% to 55% appearing a single time and 2% to 3% taken by the ten largest. Comment on this clone: What it binds is unknown.

Study outcomes and limitations: Baseline CD8+ expansion's link to response remains uncertain, as there was one nonresponder. Sequences from scalp samples also cover resident alphabeta T cells of normal skin.

The chain recombines TRBV14 with TRBJ2-7, with TRBD2 as a possible D gene (6 bases). This specimen was CD4+ T cells sorted from blood, taken around week 36, from a patient treated with tofacitinib. This clonotype was sampled from a human donor with alopecia areata. CDR3 DNA: TGTGCCAGCAGTCGGAGCGGGTTATCCTACGAGCAGTACTTC. Its translation: CASSRSGLSYEQYF. Together with reference TRBV14 and TRBJ2-7, the CDR3 gives the full variable domain: EAGVTQFPSHSVIEKGQTVTLRCDPISGHDNLYWYRRVMGKEIKFLLHFVKESKQDESGMPNNRFLAERTGGTYSTLKVQPAELEDSGVYFCASSRSGLSYEQYFGPGTRLTVT.